Listed here is a single TCR beta chain. Seattle's enrolled individuals joined amid active infection and were then monitored longitudinally. The data stem from a study of blood T cell repertoires in COVID-19. Study at large: COVID-19 samples, acute and convalescent, were from the United States, Italy and Spain. PBMCs, B-cell-depleted T cells, or T cells provided the cDNA or gDNA that made up the material.

Unmatched junction bases numbered 7, after V lost 2 bases and J lost 7 bases. The germline gives CDR1 SGDLS, CDR2 YYNGEE. The CDR3 runs to 15 residues. As handled by the study authors: The assay estimated nucleated cells by amplifying reference gene primers. TCRdb's copy holds only in-frame clones and misses some; the assay was immunoSEQ multiplex PCR. Clone size and the V and J calls come from that table; the DNA yielded D and trimming. The sample has under 200,000 clones, around 76% seen once. Material: peripheral blood. This TCR was sampled from a woman aged 55-75 years with COVID-19, enrolled during active disease. The rearrangement links TRBV9 to TRBJ1-4; 8 nucleotides match TRBD1. CDR3 region: CASSVQGARTEKLFF. CDR3 coding DNA: TGTGCCAGCAGCGTGCAGGGGGCGAGAACTGAAAAACTGTTTTTT.